A selection of T cell receptor beta chains follows, all from one sample in a study of blood T cell repertoires in COVID-19. Some clones are missing from TCRdb's copy, which holds only in-frame ones; the method was immunoSEQ multiplex PCR. The data show around 250,000 clones, approximately 92% seen once. The material sequenced was peripheral blood. These receptor sequences come from a woman in her forties who had recovered from COVID-19. The CDR3 runs from the conserved cysteine through the conserved F or W. The D gene is left open where the match is weak. For some rows the clone size is stated as once, few or many, or as a class when expanded; others skip it.

CDR3aa: CASRSQVFEQFF
CDR3nt: TGTGCAAGTCGCTCGCAGGTTTTTGAGCAGTTCTTC
v_gene: TRBV12-2
d_gene: NA
abundance: NA
j_gene: TRBJ2-1

CDR3aa: CATQGEGSPLHF
CDR3nt: TGTGCCACACAGGGCGAGGGTTCACCCCTCCACTTT
v_gene: TRBV10-3
d_gene: NA
abundance: NA
j_gene: TRBJ1-6

CDR3aa: CASSPGQGALNQPQHF
CDR3nt: TGTGCCAGCTCACCAGGGCAGGGGGCCCTTAATCAGCCCCAGCATTTT
v_gene: TRBV18
d_gene: TRBD1
abundance: NA
j_gene: TRBJ1-5

CDR3aa: CASSISEAKNIQYF
CDR3nt: TGTGCCAGCAGCATAAGCGAAGCCAAAAACATTCAGTACTTC
v_gene: TRBV21-1
d_gene: NA
abundance: NA
j_gene: TRBJ2-4

CDR3aa: CASSYPGTGETEAFF
CDR3nt: TGTGCCAGCAGTTACCCCGGGACAGGGGAAACTGAAGCTTTCTTT
v_gene: TRBV6-5
d_gene: TRBD1
abundance: NA
j_gene: TRBJ1-1

CDR3aa: CASSQENDRAYEKLFF
CDR3nt: TGCGCCAGCAGCCAAGAAAACGACAGGGCCTATGAAAAACTGTTTTTT
v_gene: TRBV4-1
d_gene: TRBD1
abundance: NA
j_gene: TRBJ1-4

CDR3aa: CASSQDSNQPQHF
CDR3nt: TGTGCCAGCAGCCAGGATAGCAATCAGCCCCAGCATTTT
v_gene: TRBV6-5
d_gene: NA
abundance: NA
j_gene: TRBJ1-5

CDR3aa: CASSDSPYEQYF
CDR3nt: TGTGCCAGCAGTGACAGTCCTTACGAGCAGTACTTC
v_gene: TRBV2
d_gene: NA
abundance: NA
j_gene: TRBJ2-7

CDR3aa: CASSGGDQPQHF
CDR3nt: TGTGCCAGCAGCGGGGGGGATCAGCCCCAGCATTTT
v_gene: TRBV7-2
d_gene: NA
abundance: NA
j_gene: TRBJ1-5

CDR3aa: CASSLQGAANVLTF
CDR3nt: TGTGCCAGCAGCCTACAGGGTGCGGCCAACGTCCTGACTTTC
v_gene: TRBV5-6
d_gene: NA
abundance: NA
j_gene: TRBJ2-6

CDR3aa: CASSYSREGGAFF
CDR3nt: TGTGCCAGCAGTTACTCTCGCGAGGGTGGAGCTTTCTTT
v_gene: TRBV6-5
d_gene: NA
abundance: NA
j_gene: TRBJ1-1

CDR3aa: CASSYSFTEAFF
CDR3nt: TGTGCCAGCAGTTATAGTTTCACTGAAGCTTTCTTT
v_gene: TRBV6-2/TRBV6-3
d_gene: NA
abundance: NA
j_gene: TRBJ1-1

CDR3aa: CASRTGTGNTEAFF
CDR3nt: TGTGCCAGCAGGACCGGGACAGGGAACACTGAAGCTTTCTTT
v_gene: TRBV11-3
d_gene: TRBD1
abundance: NA
j_gene: TRBJ1-1

CDR3aa: CASSSFTTYEQYF
CDR3nt: TGTGCCAGCAGCTCCTTTACAACCTACGAGCAGTACTTC
v_gene: TRBV7-9
d_gene: NA
abundance: few
j_gene: TRBJ2-7

CDR3aa: CAIGSGSWGEQFF
CDR3nt: TGTGCCATAGGAAGCGGGAGTTGGGGTGAGCAGTTCTTC
v_gene: TRBV19
d_gene: TRBD2
abundance: few
j_gene: TRBJ2-1

CDR3aa: CASSDRQGSNQPQHF
CDR3nt: TGTGCCAGTAGTGACCGACAGGGTAGCAATCAGCCCCAGCATTTT
v_gene: TRBV19
d_gene: TRBD1
abundance: NA
j_gene: TRBJ1-5

CDR3aa: CASSYEFISEAFF
CDR3nt: TGTGCCAGCAGTTACGAGTTCATCTCTGAAGCTTTCTTT
v_gene: TRBV6-5
d_gene: NA
abundance: NA
j_gene: TRBJ1-1

CDR3aa: CASSHDPGGASDEQFF
CDR3nt: TGTGCCAGCAGCCATGACCCAGGGGGCGCTTCCGATGAGCAGTTCTTC
v_gene: TRBV5-4
d_gene: TRBD1
abundance: NA
j_gene: TRBJ2-1

CDR3aa: CASTQRYSGAHEAFF
CDR3nt: TGTGCCAGCACCCAAAGATACTCGGGAGCACATGAAGCTTTCTTT
v_gene: TRBV21-1
d_gene: NA
abundance: NA
j_gene: TRBJ1-1

CDR3aa: CASSPAQRSGANVLTF
CDR3nt: TGTGCCAGCAGCCCGGCCCAGCGGTCTGGGGCCAACGTCCTGACTTTC
v_gene: TRBV5-6
d_gene: NA
abundance: NA
j_gene: TRBJ2-6

CDR3aa: CASSWTGVGSYNEQFF
CDR3nt: TGTGCCAGCAGTTGGACGGGAGTAGGGTCCTACAATGAGCAGTTCTTC
v_gene: TRBV6-2/TRBV6-3
d_gene: NA
abundance: NA
j_gene: TRBJ2-1

CDR3aa: CASISGETQYF
CDR3nt: TGTGCCAGCATTTCAGGGGAGACCCAGTACTTC
v_gene: TRBV5-6
d_gene: NA
abundance: NA
j_gene: TRBJ2-5

CDR3aa: CASSLWPGVGNSNTGELFF
CDR3nt: TGTGCCAGCAGTTTATGGCCAGGCGTAGGAAATTCGAACACCGGGGAGCTGTTTTTT
v_gene: TRBV28
d_gene: NA
abundance: NA
j_gene: TRBJ2-2

CDR3aa: CASSQDGTGLGYNEQFF
CDR3nt: TGCGCCAGCAGCCAAGATGGTACAGGTCTGGGGTACAATGAGCAGTTCTTC
v_gene: TRBV4-1
d_gene: NA
abundance: NA
j_gene: TRBJ2-1

CDR3aa: CASSLYRENTEAFF
CDR3nt: TGTGCCAGCAGCTTGTACAGGGAGAACACTGAAGCTTTCTTT
v_gene: TRBV5-6
d_gene: NA
abundance: NA
j_gene: TRBJ1-1

CDR3aa: CASSLYGAGETQYF
CDR3nt: TGTGCCAGCAGTTTATACGGGGCGGGGGAGACCCAGTACTTC
v_gene: TRBV28
d_gene: NA
abundance: NA
j_gene: TRBJ2-5

CDR3aa: CASSALGSNQPQHF
CDR3nt: TGTGCCAGCAGCGCTCTTGGCAGCAATCAGCCCCAGCATTTT
v_gene: TRBV3-1/TRBV3-2
d_gene: NA
abundance: NA
j_gene: TRBJ1-5

CDR3aa: CASSSGTGSEKLFF
CDR3nt: TGTGCCAGCAGCTCCGGGACAGGGAGTGAAAAACTGTTTTTT
v_gene: TRBV7-9
d_gene: TRBD1
abundance: NA
j_gene: TRBJ1-4

CDR3aa: CASSGTAGATGELFF
CDR3nt: TGTGCCAGCAGTGGTACGGCAGGGGCTACCGGGGAGCTGTTTTTT
v_gene: TRBV2
d_gene: NA
abundance: NA
j_gene: TRBJ2-2

CDR3aa: CASSLRQINYGYTF
CDR3nt: TGTGCCAGCAGCTTGCGTCAGATTAACTATGGCTACACCTTC
v_gene: TRBV5-8
d_gene: NA
abundance: few
j_gene: TRBJ1-2

CDR3aa: CASSISGQGGQETQYF
CDR3nt: TGTGCCAGCAGCATCTCGGGACAGGGAGGGCAAGAGACCCAGTACTTC
v_gene: TRBV9
d_gene: TRBD1
abundance: NA
j_gene: TRBJ2-5

CDR3aa: CASSSPGQGRSGANVLTF
CDR3nt: TGTGCCAGCAGCTCCCCGGGACAGGGCCGCTCTGGGGCCAACGTCCTGACTTTC
v_gene: TRBV7-2
d_gene: TRBD1
abundance: NA
j_gene: TRBJ2-6

CDR3aa: CATRDWTYGYTF
CDR3nt: TGTGCCACCCGGGACTGGACATATGGCTACACCTTC
v_gene: TRBV19
d_gene: NA
abundance: NA
j_gene: TRBJ1-2

CDR3aa: CASSSTSRVPYNEQFF
CDR3nt: TGCGCCAGCAGTTCCACTAGCCGCGTACCCTACAATGAGCAGTTCTTC
v_gene: TRBV4-3
d_gene: NA
abundance: NA
j_gene: TRBJ2-1

CDR3aa: CASREQFTNSPLHF
CDR3nt: TGTGCCAGCAGAGAACAGTTTACTAATTCACCCCTCCACTTT
v_gene: TRBV27
d_gene: NA
abundance: NA
j_gene: TRBJ1-6